One and the same sample provided the 18 T cell receptor beta chains below, sequenced in a study of cytomegalovirus exposure and HLA in healthy donors. Assay used: immunoSEQ multiplex PCR; TCRdb lists only in-frame clones, some missing. The data show hundreds of thousands of clones, with approximately 82% seen just once and 4.5% to 6% held by the top ten. The sample consisted of PBMCs. The receptors were sampled from a woman under 30 in good health and CMV-seronegative.

The chain uses TRBV28 and TRBJ2-7; D uncertain. The ends were cut back, 5 bases at V and 4 bases at J, with 6 bases in the middle. This CDR3 is 11 amino acids long. Germline lookup yields CDR1 MDHEN and CDR2 SYDVKM. The CDR3 sequence: CASSGRYEQYF. The DNA for the CDR3 is TGTGCCAGCAGTGGAAGGTACGAGCAGTACTTC.

The chain joins TRBV6-1 to TRBJ2-7; no clear D gene. Germline CDR1 reads MNHNS; CDR2 reads SASEGT. CDR3 length equals 14 residues. V was shortened by 0 bases and J by 8 bases, with 14 bases between the two germline ends. The CDR3 is CASSEATDLGKQYF. Written as DNA, the CDR3 is TGTGCCAGCAGTGAAGCCACCGATCTAGGAAAGCAGTACTTC.

V is TRBV19 and J is TRBJ2-3, with unresolved D. The CDR3 contains 15 residues. The V and J ends lost 1 base and 2 bases respectively, with 10 bases between them. Germline V gives CDR1 LNHDA, CDR2 SQIVND (reference sequence). The CDR3 is CASSIGVVNTDTQYF. For the CDR3, the DNA is TGTGCCAGTAGTATAGGAGTAGTAAACACAGATACGCAGTATTTT. Full variable domain (rest looked up from reference TRBV19 and TRBJ2-3): DGGITQSPKYLFRKEGQNVTLSCEQNLNHDAMYWYRQDPGQGLRLIYYSQIVNDFQKGDIAEGYSVSREKKESFPLTVTSAQKNPTAFYLCASSIGVVNTDTQYFGPGTRLTVL.

This sequence joins TRBV5-5 and TRBJ2-5, with D tentatively TRBD2 (6 bases). Trimming removed 1 base at V and 2 bases at J, with 15 bases between. The germline V gene has CDR1 SGHKS and CDR2 YYEKEE (reference sequence). This CDR3 is 16 amino acids long. The chain's CDR3 is CASSLRGLLKQETQYF. DNA of the CDR3: TGTGCCAGCAGCTTGAGAGGACTACTAAAACAAGAGACCCAGTACTTC.

CDR3: CASSEDRVLNEQFF. CDR3 DNA sequence: TGTGCCAGCAGTGAAGACAGGGTTTTGAATGAGCAGTTCTTC. The chain is built from TRBV6-1 and TRBJ2-1; tentative D call: TRBD1 (6 bases). Per the germline V gene, CDR1 is MNHNS and CDR2 is SASEGT. Trimming shortened V by 1 base and J by 7 bases, and 11 bases separated the two germline ends. The CDR3 extends over 14 amino acids.

The chain carries TRBV28 and TRBJ1-5; no clear D. This CDR3 spans 15 amino acids. CDR1 is MDHEN and CDR2 is SYDVKM in the germline V gene. Trimming pared 8 bases from V and 4 bases from J, leaving 18 bases between. The CDR3 region is CASQNAFPSNQPQHF. CDR3 in DNA: TGTGCCAGCCAGAACGCCTTCCCCTCTAATCAGCCCCAGCATTTT.

V usage is TRBV6-6 and J usage is TRBJ1-1, with D maybe TRBD1 (6 bases). Looked up from germline, CDR1 is MNHNY and CDR2 is SVGAGI (reference sequence). This CDR3 comprises 15 residues. Trimming stripped 6 bases from V and 0 bases from J, with 14 bases between. The CDR3: CASSNHREMNTEAFF. The CDR3 nucleotides read TGTGCCAGCAGCAATCACAGGGAGATGAACACTGAAGCTTTCTTT.

V is TRBV11-2 and J is TRBJ1-1; TRBD1 agrees at 9 bases. In germline, CDR1 is SGHAT, CDR2 FQNNGV. The J segment lost 1 base and the V segment lost 4 bases, leaving 4 bases of the junction unmatched. The CDR3 extends over 15 amino acids. CDR3 in amino acids: CASSSGTGWNTEAFF. CDR3 DNA sequence: TGTGCCAGCAGCTCGGGGACAGGGTGGAACACTGAAGCTTTCTTT. The variable domain in full, completed from reference TRBV11-2 and TRBJ1-1, reads EAGVAQSPRYKIIEKRQSVAFWCNPISGHATLYWYQQILGQGPKLLIQFQNNGVVDDSQLPKDRFSAERLKGVDSTLKIQPAKLEDSAVYLCASSSGTGWNTEAFFGQGTRLTVV.

The chain recombines TRBV5-1 with TRBJ2-3; D might be TRBD1 (5 bases). The V gene lost 0 bases and the J gene lost 6 bases, with 11 bases spanning the gap. The CDR3 is 14 amino acids. The germline CDR1 and CDR2 sequences are SGHRS and YFSETQ. The CDR3 is CASSLGGTSDTQYF. The CDR3 nucleotides read TGCGCCAGCAGCTTGGGGGGCACTTCGGATACGCAGTATTTT.

The chain uses TRBV20-1 and TRBJ1-4; 8 bases agree with TRBD1. The CDR3 spans 11 residues. V lost 3 bases, J lost 11 bases, and 2 bases stayed unmatched. Germline V lookup: CDR1 DFQATT, CDR2 SNEGSKA (reference sequence). The CDR3 nucleotides are TGCAGTGCTAGTTACAGGGGGAAACTGTTTTTT. Its translation: CSASYRGKLFF.

J is TRBJ2-7 and V is TRBV6-5, with TRBD2 as a possible D gene (5 bases). This CDR3 comprises 13 residues. Germline V gene sequence: CDR1 MNHEY, CDR2 SVGAGI. The V end lost 6 bases, the J end lost 6 bases, and 15 bases lay between the germline ends. The CDR3 sequence is CASSRGGFGEQYF. CDR3 nucleotide sequence: TGTGCCAGCAGCCGCGGCGGGTTTGGCGAGCAGTACTTC.

The chain joins TRBV6-5 to TRBJ1-2; 8 positions match TRBD1. Germline CDR1 reads MNHEY; CDR2 reads SVGAGI. The length of the CDR3 is 14 residues. Losses at the gene ends were 5 bases for V and 5 bases for J; bases not matched to a gene: 7. In nucleotides, the CDR3 is TGTGCCAGCAGTGGCGACAGGGGCCGGTATGGCTACACCTTC. Encoded protein: CASSGDRGRYGYTF.

In its sample, this clone was seen once. The chain uses TRBV2 and TRBJ2-5, with D unresolved. With 7 bases removed from V and 1 base from J, the gap between germline ends came to 10 bases. This CDR3 is built from 13 residues. CDR1 SNHLY and CDR2 FYNNEI come from the germline V gene. The CDR3 bases are TGTGCCAGCAACTGGGCCATCCAAGAGACCCAGTACTTC. It encodes CASNWAIQETQYF.

The chain couples TRBV6-1 to TRBJ1-2, with 8 nucleotides matching TRBD1. The trim removed 7 bases at V and 8 bases at J, leaving 15 bases unmatched. CDR3 size: 15 residues. Germline values: CDR1 MNHNS, CDR2 SASEGT. This CDR3 reads CASNPRAGTGSGYTF. The CDR3 DNA follows: TGTGCCAGCAATCCACGAGCCGGGACAGGATCCGGCTACACCTTC.

This clone was counted once. V gene TRBV4-1 combines with J gene TRBJ2-1; 8 nucleotides line up with TRBD1. V lost 1 base and J lost 1; bases outside the gene matches: 6. This CDR3 spans 17 amino acids. Germline CDR1 reads MGHRA; CDR2 reads YSYEKL. In DNA, the CDR3 is TGCGCCAGCAGCCAAGGTGGACAGGGAAAATCCTACAATGAGCAGTTCTTC. Amino acids: CASSQGGQGKSYNEQFF.

The chain combines TRBV5-6 with TRBJ2-5; D remains ambiguous. This CDR3 spans 12 amino acids. V dropped 2 bases and J dropped 3 bases, with 5 bases sitting between them. Germline CDR1 SGHDT, CDR2 YYEEEE. The CDR3: CASSFGKETQYF. The CDR3 DNA reads as TGTGCCAGCAGCTTCGGAAAAGAGACCCAGTACTTC.

The rearrangement uses TRBV5-6 and TRBJ1-5; 7 positions match TRBD1. This CDR3 has 17 residues. The trim removed 3 bases at V and 0 bases at J, leaving 9 bases unmatched. The V gene's germline CDR1 is SGHDT and CDR2 YYEEEE. In DNA, the CDR3 is TGTGCCAGCAGCTCATGGGACAGTCCTTATAGCAATCAGCCCCAGCATTTT. Translating it yields CASSSWDSPYSNQPQHF. Together with reference TRBV5-6 and TRBJ1-5, the CDR3 gives the full variable domain: DAGVTQSPTHLIKTRGQQVTLRCSPKSGHDTVSWYQQALGQGPQFIFQYYEEEERQRGNFPDRFSGHQFPNYSSELNVNALLLGDSALYLCASSSWDSPYSNQPQHFGDGTRLSIL.

This clone has just a few counts. The rearrangement joins TRBV28 to TRBJ1-4; D unresolved. The V end lost 0 bases, the J end lost 0 bases, and 5 bases lay between the germline ends. In germline, CDR1 is MDHEN, CDR2 SYDVKM. This CDR3 has 15 amino acids. CDR3 sequence: CASSLWKATNEKLFF. CDR3 DNA sequence: TGTGCCAGCAGTTTATGGAAGGCAACTAATGAAAAACTGTTTTTT. The variable domain in full, with the rest retrieved from reference TRBV28 and TRBJ1-4, is DVKVTQSSRYLVKRTGEKVFLECVQDMDHENMFWYRQDPGLGLRLIYFSYDVKMKEKGDIPEGYSVSREKKERFSLILESASTNQTSMYLCASSLWKATNEKLFFGSGTQLSVL.